The T cell receptor beta chain under discussion was sequenced for a study of T cells in localized non-small cell lung cancer. This CDR3 is 14 amino acids long. Germline-derived CDR1 and CDR2 are MDHEN and SYDVKM. V trimming: 3 bases; J trimming: 4 bases; junction bases outside the gene matches: 5. As to this clone: What it binds is unknown.

Study-wide points: The appearance of a median roughly 56 of the top 100 tumor clones was seen in adjacent lung.

Clones were sequenced by immunoSEQ multiplex PCR, and TCRdb holds only the in-frame ones, with some missing. The top ten clones hold about a sixth of a sample with thousands of clones, about 34% of them seen once. This specimen consisted of lung tumor tissue, obtained before any cancer treatment. The clonotype comes from a man between 35 and 75 years old with stage II squamous cell lung carcinoma. This chain connects TRBV28 to TRBJ2-5; 7 nucleotides agree with TRBD2. The CDR3 bases are TGTGCCAGCAGTTTGGGCGGGAGCGGAGAGACCCAGTACTTC. Its protein product is CASSLGGSGETQYF.